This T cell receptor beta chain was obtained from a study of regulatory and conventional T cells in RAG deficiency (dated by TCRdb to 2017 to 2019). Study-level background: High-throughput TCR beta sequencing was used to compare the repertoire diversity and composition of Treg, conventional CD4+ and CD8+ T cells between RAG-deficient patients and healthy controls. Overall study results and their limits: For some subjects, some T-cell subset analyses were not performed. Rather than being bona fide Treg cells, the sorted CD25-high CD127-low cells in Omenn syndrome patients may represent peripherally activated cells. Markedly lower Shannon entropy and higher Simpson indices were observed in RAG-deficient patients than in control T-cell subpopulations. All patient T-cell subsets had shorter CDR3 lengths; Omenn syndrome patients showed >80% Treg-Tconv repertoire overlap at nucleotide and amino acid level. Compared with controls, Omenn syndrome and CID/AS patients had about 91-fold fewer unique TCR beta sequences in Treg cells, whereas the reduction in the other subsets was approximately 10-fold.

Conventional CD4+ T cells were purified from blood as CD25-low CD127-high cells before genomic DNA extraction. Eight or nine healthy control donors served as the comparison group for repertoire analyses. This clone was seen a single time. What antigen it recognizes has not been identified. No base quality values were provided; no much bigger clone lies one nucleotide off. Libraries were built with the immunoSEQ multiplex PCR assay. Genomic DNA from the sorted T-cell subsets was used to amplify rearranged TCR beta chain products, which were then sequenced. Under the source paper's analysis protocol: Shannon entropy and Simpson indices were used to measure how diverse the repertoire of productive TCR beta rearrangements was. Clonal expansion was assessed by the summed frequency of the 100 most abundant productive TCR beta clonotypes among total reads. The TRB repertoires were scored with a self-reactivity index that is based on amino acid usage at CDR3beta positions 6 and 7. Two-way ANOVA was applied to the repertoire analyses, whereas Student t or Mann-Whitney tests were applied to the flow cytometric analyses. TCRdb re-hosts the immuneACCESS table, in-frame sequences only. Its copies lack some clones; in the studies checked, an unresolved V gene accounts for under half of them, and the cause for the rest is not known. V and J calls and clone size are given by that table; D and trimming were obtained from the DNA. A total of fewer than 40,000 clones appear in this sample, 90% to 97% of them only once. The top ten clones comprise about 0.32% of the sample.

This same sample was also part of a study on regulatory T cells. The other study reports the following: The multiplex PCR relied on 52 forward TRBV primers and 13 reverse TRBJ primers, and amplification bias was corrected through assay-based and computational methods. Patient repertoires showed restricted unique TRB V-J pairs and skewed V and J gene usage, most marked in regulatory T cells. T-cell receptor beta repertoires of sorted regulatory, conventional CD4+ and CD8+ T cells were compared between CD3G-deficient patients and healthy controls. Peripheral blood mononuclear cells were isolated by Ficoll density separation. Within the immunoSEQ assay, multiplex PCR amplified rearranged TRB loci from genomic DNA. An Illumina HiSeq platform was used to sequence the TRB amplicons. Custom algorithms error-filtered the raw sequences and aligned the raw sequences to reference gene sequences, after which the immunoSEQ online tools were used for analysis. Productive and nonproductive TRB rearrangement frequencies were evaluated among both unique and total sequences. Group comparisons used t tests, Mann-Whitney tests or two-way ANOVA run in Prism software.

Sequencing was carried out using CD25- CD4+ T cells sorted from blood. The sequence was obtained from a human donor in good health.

The DNA sequence is TGTGCCAGCAGCTTAGCACAGTACAATGAGCAGTTCTTC. This sequence encodes CASSLAQYNEQFF. The chain employs TRBV7-2 and TRBJ2-1; confidence is insufficient to name the D gene. Via the germline V gene, CDR1 is SGHTA and CDR2 FQGNSA. The V and J ends are trimmed by 0 bases and 4 bases, leaving 4 bases between them. The CDR3 starts with the cysteine, ends with the phenylalanine, and has 13 residues. The only DNA kept is the CDR3, 39 bases in frame from the first base.